This T cell receptor (beta chain) was sequenced in a study of shared clonotypes between healthy human individuals. Produced via immunoSEQ multiplex PCR; TCRdb's table is partial and in-frame only. The sample yields some 1,400,000 clones, 95% to 97% seen once. With V trimmed by 3 bases and J by 0 bases, 8 bases remained unmatched. This CDR3 contains 16 residues. Germline V gives CDR1 KGHSH, CDR2 LQKENI. What was sequenced was naive CD4+ T cells sorted from blood. The subset is: CD45RA+ positively selected. The TCR originated in a man aged 30 to 45 in good health. V usage is TRBV18 and J usage is TRBJ2-7; 7 bases are shared with TRBD1. CDR3 protein: CASSPNRGLSSYEQYF. The CDR3 coding sequence is TGTGCCAGCTCACCTAACAGGGGCCTTAGCTCCTACGAGCAGTACTTC.